Given below is one T cell receptor (beta chain) in context. The entry originates in a study of control samples from healthy donors and cancer patients. The data were produced by immunoSEQ multiplex PCR, yet TCRdb's version contains in-frame clones alone and is incomplete. The sample records about 89,000 clones, around nine tenths being singletons. The CDR3 covers 16 residues. Germline V gives CDR1 MNHEY, CDR2 SMNVEV (reference sequence). V was shortened by 2 bases and J by 4 bases, with 16 bases between the two germline ends. The clonotype was recovered from a man aged 25-40 years in good health. Sequencing was performed on blood. The V and J genes are TRBV27 and TRBJ2-3, with a tentative D call TRBD2 (6 bases). The CDR3 region has the DNA TGTGCCAGCAGTTTAAGGCGGGGCAGGGAGTCAGATACGCAGTATTTT. This codes for CASSLRRGRESDTQYF.